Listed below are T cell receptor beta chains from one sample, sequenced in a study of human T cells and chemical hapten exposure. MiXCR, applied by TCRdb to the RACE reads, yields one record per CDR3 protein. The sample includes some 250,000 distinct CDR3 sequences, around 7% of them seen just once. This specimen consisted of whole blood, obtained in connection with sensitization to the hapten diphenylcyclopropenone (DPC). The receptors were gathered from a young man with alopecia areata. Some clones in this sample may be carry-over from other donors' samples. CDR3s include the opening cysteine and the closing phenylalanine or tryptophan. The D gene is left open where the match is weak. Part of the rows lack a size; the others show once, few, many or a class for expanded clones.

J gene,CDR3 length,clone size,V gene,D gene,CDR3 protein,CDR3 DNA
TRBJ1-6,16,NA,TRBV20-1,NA,CSARERAAQGKSPLHF,TGCAGTGCTAGAGAGAGGGCAGCTCAGGGCAAGTCACCCCTCCACTTT
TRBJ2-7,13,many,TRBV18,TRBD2,CASSPGGGNEQYF,TGTGCCAGCTCACCCGGGGGAGGGAACGAGCAGTACTTC
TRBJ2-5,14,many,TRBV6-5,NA,CASSYSAPQETQYF,TGTGCCAGCAGTTACTCTGCCCCACAAGAGACCCAGTACTTC
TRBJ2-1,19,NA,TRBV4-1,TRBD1,CASSQERGAGTGSYNEQFF,TGCGCCAGCAGCCAAGAAAGGGGGGCCGGGACAGGGTCCTACAATGAGCAGTTCTTC
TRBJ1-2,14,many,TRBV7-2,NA,CASSLDGADYGYTF,TGTGCCAGCAGCTTAGACGGGGCAGACTATGGCTACACCTTC
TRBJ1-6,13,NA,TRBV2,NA,CASREALRSPLHF,TGTGCCAGCAGAGAAGCGCTCCGTTCACCCCTCCACTTT
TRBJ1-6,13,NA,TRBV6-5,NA,CASSYSGVSPLHF,TGTGCCAGCAGTTACTCTGGGGTTTCACCCCTCCACTTT
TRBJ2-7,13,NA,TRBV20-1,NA,CSGDSESSYEQYF,TGCAGTGGCGACAGTGAAAGCTCCTACGAGCAGTACTTC
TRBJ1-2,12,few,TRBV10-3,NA,CATHEGNYGYTF,TGTGCCACCCACGAGGGAAACTATGGCTACACCTTC
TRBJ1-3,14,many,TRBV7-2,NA,CASSPGQFRNTIYF,TGTGCCAGCAGCCCAGGACAGTTTAGAAACACCATATATTTT
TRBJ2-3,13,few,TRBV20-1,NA,CSARVPALDTQYF,TGCAGTGCTAGAGTCCCAGCTTTAGATACGCAGTATTTT
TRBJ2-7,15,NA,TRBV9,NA,CASSVNRDNPYEQYF,TGTGCCAGCAGCGTCAACCGGGACAACCCCTACGAGCAGTACTTC
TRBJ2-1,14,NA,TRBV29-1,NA,CSVVLGGLLNEQFF,TGCAGCGTTGTGCTCGGGGGCCTCTTGAATGAGCAGTTCTTC
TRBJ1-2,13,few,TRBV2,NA,CASSPTFNYGYTF,TGTGCCAGCAGTCCGACGTTTAACTATGGCTACACCTTC
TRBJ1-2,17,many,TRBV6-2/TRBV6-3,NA,CASSYDPMGLVDVGYTF,TGTGCCAGCAGTTATGACCCTATGGGACTCGTCGACGTTGGCTACACCTTC
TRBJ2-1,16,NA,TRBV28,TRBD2,CASSFQRTRVGNEQFF,TGTGCCAGCAGTTTTCAACGGACTAGGGTCGGCAATGAGCAGTTCTTC
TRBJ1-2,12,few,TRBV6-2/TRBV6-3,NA,CASSPGPEIYTF,TGTGCCAGCAGTCCCGGGCCAGAGATCTACACCTTC
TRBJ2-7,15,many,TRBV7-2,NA,CASSLVGGSSYEQYF,TGTGCCAGCAGCTTAGTCGGGGGTAGCTCCTACGAGCAGTACTTC
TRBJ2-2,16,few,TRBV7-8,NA,CASSLLRTTNTGELFF,TGTGCCAGCAGCTTGCTTCGGACAACGAACACCGGGGAGCTGTTTTTT
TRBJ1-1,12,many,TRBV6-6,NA,CASSYSDTEAFF,TGTGCCAGCAGTTACTCAGACACTGAAGCTTTCTTT